This TCR beta chain was found in a study of T cells after yellow fever vaccination. TCRdb re-derived calls from the 5' RACE reads in MiXCR, one entry per CDR3 protein. The repertoire has a few hundred thousand distinct CDR3 sequences, 6% to 7.5% of them found once; the top ten carry 0.65% to 0.9%. Findings of the study overall: Clonotypes appearing in both CD4 and CD8 compartments existed, and their share was small. By day 5 rather than day 15, the secondary response had peaked, though it was weaker. Contamination of FACS-sorted repertoires by abundant clonotypes from the bulk population could occur.

There are a few counts of this clonotype. The antigen remains undetermined. V gave up 5 bases and J gave up 4 bases, with 12 bases separating them. The germline gives CDR1 SQVTM, CDR2 ANQGSEA. The CDR3 has 12 amino acids. The gene calls are TRBV29-1 and TRBJ2-7; the D is unclear. The origin of this receptor is a man aged 30 to 39 who received the YFV17D yellow fever vaccine. This material consisted of CD4+ T cells sorted from PBMCs, taken 15 days after the yellow fever booster vaccination. The CDR3 loop is CSVRSSVYEQYF. For the CDR3, the DNA is TGCAGCGTTCGTTCGTCTGTATACGAGCAGTACTTC.